There are a few counts of the clone carrying this TCR beta chain. Its specificity is not known. Germline lookup yields CDR1 SGHRS and CDR2 YFSETQ. V dropped 4 bases and J dropped 4 bases, with 15 bases sitting between them. The CDR3 is 15 residues long. Primers for the PCR totalled 60 Vbeta and 13 Jbeta. The assay was immunoSEQ multiplex PCR, and TCRdb's table has in-frame clones only and misses some. This table holds some 150,000 clones, around 65% found once. The data belong to a study of cytomegalovirus exposure and HLA in healthy donors. The overall study: In an earlier analysis, approximately 120 million unique TCR beta sequences were found from 150 million to 200 million T cells.

Whole-study findings and limits: Overall, around 160 TCR beta chains were annotated as cytomegalovirus-associated. Versus the approximately 720-donor mean, an Asian-associated ancestry cluster reportedly showed fewer N-insertions in a later analysis. Exclusion as indistinguishable affected some V segments, including TRBV6-2 and TRBV6-3.

The sequence derives from a woman in her 30s in good health and CMV-seropositive. This sequence joins TRBV5-1 and TRBJ2-1, with D perhaps TRBD1 (5 bases). Sequenced: PBMCs. The CDR3 DNA is TGCGCCAGCAGCCCAGGGTCGCCCGAATACAATGAGCAGTTCTTC. Translated, it gives CASSPGSPEYNEQFF.